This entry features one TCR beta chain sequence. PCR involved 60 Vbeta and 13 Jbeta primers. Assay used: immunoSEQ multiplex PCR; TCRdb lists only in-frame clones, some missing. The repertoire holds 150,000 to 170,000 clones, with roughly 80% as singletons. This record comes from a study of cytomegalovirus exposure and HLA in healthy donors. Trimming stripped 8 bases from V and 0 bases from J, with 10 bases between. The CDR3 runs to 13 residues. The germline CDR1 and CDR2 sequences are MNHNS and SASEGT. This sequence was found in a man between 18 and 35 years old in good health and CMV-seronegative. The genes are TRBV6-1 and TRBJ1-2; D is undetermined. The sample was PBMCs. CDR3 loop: CASLQPANYGYTF. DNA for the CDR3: TGTGCCAGCCTACAGCCAGCTAACTATGGCTACACCTTC.